This T cell receptor (beta chain) was sequenced in a study of blood T cells in healthy people across ages. Turning to the study itself: About one barcoded beta molecule per two T cells was the capture yield of template switching. The study's findings and limits: Strong correlation existed between TCR beta diversity and naive T cell percentage.

The germline CDR1 and CDR2 sequences are SGHTA and FQGNSA. V was pared by 6 bases and J by 8 bases, with 12 bases of the junction left unmatched. The CDR3 runs 14 residues. Details on this clonotype: As yet, its antigen is unknown.

Primers used in a second PCR of roughly 6 to 11 cycles were a sample-barcoded 5' primer and a J-beta primer mix. TCRdb independently ran MiXCR on the 5' RACE reads; one entry per CDR3 protein. The repertoire holds around 940,000 distinct CDR3 sequences, with just over 50% as singletons. The chain combines TRBV7-2 with TRBJ1-2; 7 bases agree with TRBD1. Sequencing used blood. The origin of this receptor is an older woman in good health. CDR3 in DNA: TGTGCCAGCAGTAGGCCCCAGGGGGGTGAAGGCTACACCTTC. Protein product: CASSRPQGGEGYTF.